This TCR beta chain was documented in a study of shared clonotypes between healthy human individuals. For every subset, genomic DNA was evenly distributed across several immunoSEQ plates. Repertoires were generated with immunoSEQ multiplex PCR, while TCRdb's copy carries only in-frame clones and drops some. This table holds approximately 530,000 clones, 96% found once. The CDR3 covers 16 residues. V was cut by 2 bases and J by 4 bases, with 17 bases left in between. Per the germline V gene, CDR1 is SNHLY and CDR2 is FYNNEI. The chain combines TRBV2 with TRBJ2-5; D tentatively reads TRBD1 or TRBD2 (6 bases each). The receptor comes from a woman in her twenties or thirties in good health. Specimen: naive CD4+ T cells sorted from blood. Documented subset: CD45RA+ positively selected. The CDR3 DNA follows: TGTGCCAGCAGTGAATTTGGGGGCGCGGGGCCAGAGACCCAGTACTTC. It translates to CASSEFGGAGPETQYF.